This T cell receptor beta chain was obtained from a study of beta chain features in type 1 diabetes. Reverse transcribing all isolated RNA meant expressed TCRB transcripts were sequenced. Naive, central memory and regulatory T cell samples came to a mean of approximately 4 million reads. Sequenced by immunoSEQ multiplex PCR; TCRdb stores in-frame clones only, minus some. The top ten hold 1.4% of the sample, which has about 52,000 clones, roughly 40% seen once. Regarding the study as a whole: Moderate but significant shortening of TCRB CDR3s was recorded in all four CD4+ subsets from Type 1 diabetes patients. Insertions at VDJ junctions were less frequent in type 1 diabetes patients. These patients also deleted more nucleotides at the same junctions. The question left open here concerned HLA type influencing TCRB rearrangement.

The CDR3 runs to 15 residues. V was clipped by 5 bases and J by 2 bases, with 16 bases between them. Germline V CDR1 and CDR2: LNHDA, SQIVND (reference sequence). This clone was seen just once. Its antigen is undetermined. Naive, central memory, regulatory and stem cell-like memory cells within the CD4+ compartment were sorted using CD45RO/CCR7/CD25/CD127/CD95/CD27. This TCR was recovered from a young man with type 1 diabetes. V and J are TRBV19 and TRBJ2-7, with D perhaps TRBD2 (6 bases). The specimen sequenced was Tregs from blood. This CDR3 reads CASSDRGLRAYEQYF. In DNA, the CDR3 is TGTGCCAGTAGTGATAGGGGACTTCGTGCCTACGAGCAGTACTTC.